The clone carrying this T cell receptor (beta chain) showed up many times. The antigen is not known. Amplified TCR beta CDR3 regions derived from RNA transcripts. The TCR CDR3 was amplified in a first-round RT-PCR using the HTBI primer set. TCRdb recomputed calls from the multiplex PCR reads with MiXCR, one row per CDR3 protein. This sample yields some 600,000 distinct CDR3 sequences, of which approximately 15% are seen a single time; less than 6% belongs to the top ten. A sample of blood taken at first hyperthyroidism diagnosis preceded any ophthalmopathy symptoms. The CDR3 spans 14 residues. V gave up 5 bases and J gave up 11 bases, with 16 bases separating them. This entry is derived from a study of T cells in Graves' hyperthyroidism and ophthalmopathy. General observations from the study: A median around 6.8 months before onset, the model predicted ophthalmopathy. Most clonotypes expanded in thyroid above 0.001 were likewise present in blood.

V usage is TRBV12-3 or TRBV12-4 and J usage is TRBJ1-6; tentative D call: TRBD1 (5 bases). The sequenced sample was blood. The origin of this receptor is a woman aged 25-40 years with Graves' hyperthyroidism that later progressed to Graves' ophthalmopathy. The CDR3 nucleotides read TGTGCCAGCAGTCCCGCCCGACAGAGCCCACCCCTCCACTTT. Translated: CASSPARQSPPLHF.